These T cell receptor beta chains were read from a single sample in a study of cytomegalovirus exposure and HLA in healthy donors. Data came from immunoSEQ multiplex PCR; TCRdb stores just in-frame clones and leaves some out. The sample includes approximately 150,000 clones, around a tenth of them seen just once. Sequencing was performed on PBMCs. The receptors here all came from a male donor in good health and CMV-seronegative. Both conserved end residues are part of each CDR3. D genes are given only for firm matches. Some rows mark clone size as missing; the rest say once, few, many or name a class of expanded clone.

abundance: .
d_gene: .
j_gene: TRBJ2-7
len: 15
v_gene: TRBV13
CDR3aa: CASSPNGGEYYEQYF
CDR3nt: TGTGCCAGCAGCCCGAACGGCGGGGAGTACTACGAGCAGTACTTC

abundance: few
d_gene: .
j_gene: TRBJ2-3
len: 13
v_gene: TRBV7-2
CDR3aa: CASSQSGENTQYF
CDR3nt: TGTGCCAGCAGCCAATCCGGGGAGAATACGCAGTATTTT

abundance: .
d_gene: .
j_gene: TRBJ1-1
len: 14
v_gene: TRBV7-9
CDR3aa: CASSPHGGNTEAFF
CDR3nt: TGTGCCAGCAGCCCCCACGGGGGGAACACTGAAGCTTTCTTT

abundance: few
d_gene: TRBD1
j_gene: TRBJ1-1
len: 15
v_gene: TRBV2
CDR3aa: CASSEWGQGGNKAFF
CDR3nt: TGTGCCAGCAGTGAATGGGGACAGGGAGGGAATAAAGCTTTCTTT

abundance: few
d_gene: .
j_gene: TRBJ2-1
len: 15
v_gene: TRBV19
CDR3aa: CASSIEDSLWDEQFF
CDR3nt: TGTGCCAGTAGTATAGAGGACAGTTTGTGGGATGAGCAGTTCTTC

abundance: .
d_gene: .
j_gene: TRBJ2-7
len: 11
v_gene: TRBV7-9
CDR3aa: CASSSYYEQYF
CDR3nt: TGTGCCAGCAGCTCCTACTACGAGCAGTACTTC

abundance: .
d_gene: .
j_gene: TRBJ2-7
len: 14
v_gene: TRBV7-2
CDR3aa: CASSPLRGTYEQYF
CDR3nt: TGTGCCAGCAGCCCCCTGAGAGGGACTTACGAGCAGTACTTC

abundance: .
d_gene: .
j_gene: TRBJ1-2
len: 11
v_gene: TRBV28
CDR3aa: CASQSHYGYTF
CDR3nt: TGTGCCAGCCAAAGCCACTATGGCTACACCTTC

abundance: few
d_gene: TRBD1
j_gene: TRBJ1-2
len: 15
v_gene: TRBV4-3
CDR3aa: CASSQDTGTVYGYTF
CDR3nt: TGCGCCAGCAGCCAAGATACTGGGACAGTCTATGGCTACACCTTC

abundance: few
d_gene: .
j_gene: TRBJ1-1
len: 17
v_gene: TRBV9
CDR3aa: CASSVDVGVTLNTEAFF
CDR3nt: TGTGCCAGCAGCGTAGATGTTGGAGTCACCTTGAACACTGAAGCTTTCTTT

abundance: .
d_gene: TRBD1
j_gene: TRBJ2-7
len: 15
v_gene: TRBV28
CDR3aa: CASSLAPGTAYEQYF
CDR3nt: TGTGCCAGCAGTTTGGCCCCCGGGACAGCCTACGAGCAGTACTTC

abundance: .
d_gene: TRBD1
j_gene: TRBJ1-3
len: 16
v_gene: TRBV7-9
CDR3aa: CASILSDRAGGNTIYF
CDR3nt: TGTGCCAGCATCTTATCCGACAGGGCCGGCGGAAACACCATATATTTT

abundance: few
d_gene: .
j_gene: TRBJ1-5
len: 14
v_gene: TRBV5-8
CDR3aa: CASSLRDTNQPQHF
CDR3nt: TGTGCCAGCAGCTTGAGGGACACCAATCAGCCCCAGCATTTT

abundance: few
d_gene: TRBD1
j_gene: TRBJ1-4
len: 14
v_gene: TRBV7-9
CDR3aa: CASALGDSNEKLFF
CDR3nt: TGTGCCAGCGCCCTAGGGGACAGTAATGAAAAACTGTTTTTT

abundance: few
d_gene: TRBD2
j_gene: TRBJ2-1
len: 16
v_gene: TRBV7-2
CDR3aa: CASSLSGAGSYNEQFF
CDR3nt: TGTGCCAGCAGCTTAAGCGGGGCGGGATCCTACAATGAGCAGTTCTTC

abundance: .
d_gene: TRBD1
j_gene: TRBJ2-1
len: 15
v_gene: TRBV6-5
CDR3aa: CASSYRQGGYNEQFF
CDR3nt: TGTGCCAGCAGTTACCGACAGGGGGGCTACAATGAGCAGTTCTTC

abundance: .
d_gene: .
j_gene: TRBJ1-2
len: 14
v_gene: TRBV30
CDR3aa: CAWSLGNRGYGYTF
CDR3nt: TGTGCCTGGAGTTTAGGGAATCGGGGCTATGGCTACACCTTC

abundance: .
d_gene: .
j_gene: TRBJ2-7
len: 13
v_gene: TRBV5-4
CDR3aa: CASSLSPGDEQYF
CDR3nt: TGTGCCAGCAGCTTGTCGCCGGGAGATGAGCAGTACTTC

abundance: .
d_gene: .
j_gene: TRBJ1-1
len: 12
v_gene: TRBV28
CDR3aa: CASSWPGGAAFF
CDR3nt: TGTGCCAGCAGCTGGCCGGGAGGAGCAGCTTTCTTT

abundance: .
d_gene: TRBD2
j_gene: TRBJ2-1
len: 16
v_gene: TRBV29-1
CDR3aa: CSVSTPSGIIYNEQFF
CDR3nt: TGCAGCGTTTCCACTCCTAGCGGGATAATTTACAATGAGCAGTTCTTC

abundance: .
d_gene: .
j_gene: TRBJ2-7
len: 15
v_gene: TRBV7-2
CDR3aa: CASSLSLVRGYEQYF
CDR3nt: TGTGCCAGCAGCTTATCCTTGGTGCGGGGCTACGAGCAGTACTTC

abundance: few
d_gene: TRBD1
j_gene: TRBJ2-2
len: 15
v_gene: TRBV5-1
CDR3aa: CASSLQGFRTGELFF
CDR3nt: TGCGCCAGCAGCTTACAGGGGTTTCGCACCGGGGAGCTGTTTTTT

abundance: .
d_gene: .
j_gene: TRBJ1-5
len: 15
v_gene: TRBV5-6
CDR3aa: CASSLGQGINQPQHF
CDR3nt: TGTGCCAGCAGCTTGGGCCAGGGGATTAATCAGCCCCAGCATTTT

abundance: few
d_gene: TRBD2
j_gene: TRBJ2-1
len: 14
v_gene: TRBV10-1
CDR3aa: CASSGGASGNEQFF
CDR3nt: TGCGCCAGCAGTGGGGGGGCTAGCGGGAATGAGCAGTTCTTC

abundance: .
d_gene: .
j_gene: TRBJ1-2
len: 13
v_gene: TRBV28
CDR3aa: CASISPLNYGYTF
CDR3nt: TGTGCCAGCATTAGTCCCTTGAACTATGGCTACACCTTC

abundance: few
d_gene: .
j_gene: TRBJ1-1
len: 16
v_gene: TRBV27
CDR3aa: CASSQWTDPTRGEAFF
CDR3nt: TGTGCCAGCAGTCAATGGACGGACCCAACTCGGGGTGAAGCTTTCTTT

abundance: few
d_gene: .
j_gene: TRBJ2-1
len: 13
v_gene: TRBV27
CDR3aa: CATIQVYYNEQFF
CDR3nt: TGTGCCACGATCCAGGTGTACTACAATGAGCAGTTCTTC

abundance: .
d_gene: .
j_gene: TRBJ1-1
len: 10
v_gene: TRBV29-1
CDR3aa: CSVVPLEAFF
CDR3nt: TGCAGCGTTGTCCCCCTTGAAGCTTTCTTT

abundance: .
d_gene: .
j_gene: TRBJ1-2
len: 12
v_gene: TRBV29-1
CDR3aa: CSVLGEDYGYTF
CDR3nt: TGCAGCGTTCTTGGGGAGGACTATGGCTACACCTTC

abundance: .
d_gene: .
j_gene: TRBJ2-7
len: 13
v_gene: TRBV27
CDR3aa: CASSLGTTYEQYF
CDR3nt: TGTGCCAGCAGTTTGGGCACCACCTACGAGCAGTACTTC

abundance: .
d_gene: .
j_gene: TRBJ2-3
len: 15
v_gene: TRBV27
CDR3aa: CASKLRPLGRDTQYF
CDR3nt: TGTGCCAGCAAGCTACGGCCTCTTGGGAGAGATACGCAGTATTTT

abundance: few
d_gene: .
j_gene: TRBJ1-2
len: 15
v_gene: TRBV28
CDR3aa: CASRSLQGRDDGYTF
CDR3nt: TGTGCCAGCAGAAGTCTCCAGGGGAGGGATGATGGCTACACCTTC

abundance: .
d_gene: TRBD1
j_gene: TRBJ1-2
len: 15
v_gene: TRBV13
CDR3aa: CASSTATGGIYGYTF
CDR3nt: TGTGCCAGCAGCACCGCGACAGGGGGAATCTATGGCTACACCTTC

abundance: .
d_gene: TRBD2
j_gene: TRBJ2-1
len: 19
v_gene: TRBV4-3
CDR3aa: CASSHGLAGEGRSYNEQFF
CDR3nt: TGCGCCAGCAGCCACGGACTAGCGGGAGAAGGGAGGTCCTACAATGAGCAGTTCTTC

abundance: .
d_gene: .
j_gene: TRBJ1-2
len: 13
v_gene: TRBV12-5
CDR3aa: CASGLQGSYGYTF
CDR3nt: TGTGCTAGTGGTTTGCAGGGTTCCTATGGCTACACCTTC

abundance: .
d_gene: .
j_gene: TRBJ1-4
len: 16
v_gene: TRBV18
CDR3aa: CASSRTQGSLNEKLFF
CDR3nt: TGTGCCAGCTCGCGCACCCAGGGGTCGCTTAATGAAAAACTGTTTTTT

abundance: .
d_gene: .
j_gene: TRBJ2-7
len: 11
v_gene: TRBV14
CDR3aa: CASSHAYEQYF
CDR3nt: TGTGCCAGCAGCCACGCCTACGAGCAGTACTTC

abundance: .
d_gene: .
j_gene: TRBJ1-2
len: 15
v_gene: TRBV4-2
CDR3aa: CASSRIDSANYGYTF
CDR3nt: TGTGCCAGCAGCCGAATTGACAGTGCTAACTATGGCTACACCTTC

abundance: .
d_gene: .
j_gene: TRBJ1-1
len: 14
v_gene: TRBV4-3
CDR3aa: CASSQDRGGTEAFF
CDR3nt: TGCGCCAGCAGCCAAGATCGCGGGGGAACTGAAGCTTTCTTT

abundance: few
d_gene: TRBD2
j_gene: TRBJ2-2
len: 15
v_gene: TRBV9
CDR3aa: CASSPGLGDTGELFF
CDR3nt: TGTGCCAGCAGCCCTGGACTAGGCGACACCGGGGAGCTGTTTTTT

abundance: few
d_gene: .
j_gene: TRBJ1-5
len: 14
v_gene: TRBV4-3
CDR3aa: CASSQDPSGPGLHF
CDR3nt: TGCGCCAGCAGCCAAGATCCAAGCGGGCCGGGACTCCATTTT

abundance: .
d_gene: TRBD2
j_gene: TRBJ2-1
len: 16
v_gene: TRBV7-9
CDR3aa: CASSFTGTSGRSEQFF
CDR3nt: TGTGCCAGCAGCTTCACCGGGACTAGCGGGAGAAGCGAGCAGTTCTTC

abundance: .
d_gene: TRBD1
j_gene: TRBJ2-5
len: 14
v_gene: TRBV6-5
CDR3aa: CASGETGGWETQYF
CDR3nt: TGTGCCAGCGGGGAGACAGGGGGCTGGGAGACCCAGTACTTC

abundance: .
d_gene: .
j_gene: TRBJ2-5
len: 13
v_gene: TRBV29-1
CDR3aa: CSVEAQGLGTQYF
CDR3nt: TGCAGCGTTGAGGCCCAGGGGCTGGGGACCCAGTACTTC

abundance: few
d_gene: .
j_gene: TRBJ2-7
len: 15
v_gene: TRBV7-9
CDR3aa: CASSPPGIGLYEQYF
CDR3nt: TGTGCCAGCAGCCCCCCGGGGATTGGGCTCTACGAGCAGTACTTC